One sample yielded the 28 T cell receptor beta chains listed below, sequenced in a study of human T cells and chemical hapten exposure. Time point described: pre-sensitization, week 0. Stated treatment: therapeutic diphenylcyclopropenone sensitization with weekly scalp DPC. Each CDR3 protein gets one entry after TCRdb re-called the RACE reads with MiXCR. Of 150,000 to 200,000 distinct CDR3 sequences listed, nearly 30% were seen once; the top ten hold roughly 3%. Sequencing used whole blood, obtained in connection with sensitization to the hapten diphenylcyclopropenone (DPC). These TCRs come from a woman in her twenties or thirties with alopecia areata. Some clones in this sample may be carry-over from other donors' samples.

This clonotype was recorded a few times. The rearrangement joins TRBV27 to TRBJ2-5, with 13 nucleotides matching TRBD2. CDR1 MNHEY and CDR2 SMNVEV come from the germline V gene (reference sequence). The length of the CDR3 is 15 residues. V shed 5 bases and J 5 bases; nucleotides not matched to a gene: 5. As DNA, the CDR3 is TGTGCCAGCAGTCCACTAGCGGGAGGGGGGGAGACCCAGTACTTC. Translating it yields CASSPLAGGGETQYF.

This clonotype was picked up a small number of times. The genes are TRBV6-6 and TRBJ1-2, with 8 bases fitting TRBD1. The V and J ends lost 7 bases and 10 bases, in that order; junction bases with no gene match: 5. The CDR3 contains 11 residues. Germline-derived CDR1 and CDR2 are MNHNY and SVGAGI (reference sequence). CDR3 sequence (DNA): TGTGCCAGCACCCAGGGACAGGCCTACACCTTC. Translating it yields CASTQGQAYTF.

V gene TRBV28 combines with J gene TRBJ1-2; 7 bases align to TRBD1. In germline, CDR1 is MDHEN, CDR2 SYDVKM. The CDR3 has 13 residues. The V and J ends lost 8 bases and 6 bases, in that order; junction bases with no gene match: 9. The CDR3 DNA sequence: TGTGCCAGCGGACAGGCCTCGCTCCATGGCTACACCTTC. Translation gives CASGQASLHGYTF.

The chain uses TRBV28 and TRBJ2-5, with 8 bases lining up with TRBD1. The CDR3 covers 14 residues. J lost 4 bases, V lost 7 bases, and 8 bases had no gene match. Germline V gene lookup returns CDR1 MDHEN and CDR2 SYDVKM. CDR3 in amino acids: CASNPGGASETQYF. DNA of the CDR3: TGTGCCAGCAATCCAGGGGGCGCGTCAGAGACCCAGTACTTC.

The chain joins TRBV19 to TRBJ1-4; D is unclear. This CDR3 contains 14 residues. In germline, CDR1 is LNHDA, CDR2 SQIVND (reference sequence). Trimming removed 6 bases from V and 3 bases from J, with 11 bases in between. The CDR3 DNA follows: TGTGCCAGTAGGTTGGACGGATCTAATGAAAAACTGTTTTTT. Protein sequence: CASRLDGSNEKLFF.

The CDR3 DNA reads TGCGCCAGCAGCTTGGAAGGGGGGCTGGAAGCTTTCTTT. Translation: CASSLEGGLEAFF. The genes are TRBV5-1 and TRBJ1-1; a possible D gene is TRBD1 (6 bases). This CDR3 has 13 residues. CDR1 and CDR2 from the germline V gene are SGHRS and YFSETQ. Trimming removed 0 bases from V and 8 bases from J, with 11 bases in between.

This chain connects TRBV9 to TRBJ2-1; 11 bases line up with TRBD2. CDR1 is SGDLS, CDR2 YYNGEE, per germline. Trimming cost V 4 bases and J 8 bases; bases outside gene matches: 8. The CDR3 sequence is 15 residues long. The CDR3, as DNA: TGTGCCAGCAGCATAGCGGGGGGGCCTAATTATGAGCAGTTCTTC. Encoded protein: CASSIAGGPNYEQFF.

Only one count was recorded for this clonotype. This sequence joins TRBV20-1 and TRBJ2-3, with D unresolved. The CDR3 extends over 11 amino acids. V dropped 3 bases and J dropped 4 bases, with 5 bases sitting between them. Germline lookup yields CDR1 DFQATT and CDR2 SNEGSKA (reference sequence). The CDR3 coding sequence is TGCAGTGCTAGTCGGGCAGATACGCAGTATTTT. This translates into CSASRADTQYF.

This clonotype was picked up many times. The chain links TRBV2 to TRBJ2-1; D perhaps matches TRBD1 (5 bases). CDR1 is SNHLY and CDR2 is FYNNEI in the germline V gene. CDR3 length equals 15 residues. V gave up 4 bases and J gave up 1 base, with 11 bases separating them. The CDR3 here is CASSGQSVSYNEQFF. CDR3 sequence (DNA): TGTGCCAGCAGTGGACAGTCTGTTTCCTACAATGAGCAGTTCTTC. The full variable domain, its missing parts supplied by reference TRBV2 and TRBJ2-1, is EPEVTQTPSHQVTQMGQEVILRCVPISNHLYFYWYRQILGQKVEFLVSFYNNEISEKSEIFDDQFSVERPDGSNFTLKIRSTKLEDSAMYFCASSGQSVSYNEQFFGPGTRLTVL.

This chain connects TRBV6-2 or TRBV6-3 to TRBJ1-6; no clear D gene. Germline V CDR1 and CDR2: MNHEY, SVGEGT. The CDR3 covers 15 residues. V was shortened by 6 bases and J by 5 bases, with 14 bases between the two germline ends. CDR3 bases: TGTGCCAGCAGGGAACCCCCGGAAAATAATTCACCCCTCCACTTT. Its translation: CASREPPENNSPLHF.

The V and J genes are TRBV20-1 and TRBJ2-5, with a weak D call TRBD2 (5 bases). Germline CDR1 and CDR2: DFQATT and SNEGSKA (reference sequence). V was clipped by 6 bases and J by 2 bases, with 10 bases between them. This CDR3 comprises 12 residues. The CDR3 nucleotides are TGCAGTGCCCCGGGGTTTCAAGAGACCCAGTACTTC. Its translation: CSAPGFQETQYF.

A word on this clonotype: A much larger clone lies a single base off, so this may be a read error. DNA of the CDR3: TGTGCCAGCAGCCCGGACACAGATACGCAGTATTTT. Amino acids: CASSPDTDTQYF. This chain connects TRBV11-3 to TRBJ2-3; D unresolved. The CDR3 runs 12 residues. CDR1 and CDR2 (germline): SGHNT, YENEEA. Trimming stripped 5 bases from V and 2 bases from J, with 5 bases between.

Many counts were recorded for this clonotype. CDR3 region: CASSAGQGGTQYF. DNA of the CDR3: TGTGCCAGCAGCGCGGGACAGGGAGGGACCCAGTACTTC. The chain recombines TRBV7-2 with TRBJ2-5, with 9 bases fitting TRBD1. Germline CDR1 SGHTA, CDR2 FQGNSA. The CDR3 spans 13 residues. Trimming at V came to 5 bases and at J to 7 bases, leaving 5 bases not matched to a gene.

In this sample, this clonotype turned up a few times. The V call is TRBV4-1, the J call TRBJ1-1, with 7 bases aligning to TRBD1. Germline lookup yields CDR1 MGHRA and CDR2 YSYEKL. Trimming removed 6 bases from V and 2 bases from J; junction bases left unmatched: 6. This CDR3 spans 14 amino acids. The CDR3 coding sequence is TGCGCCAGCAGTCCTGACAGGGCCAACACTGAAGCTTTCTTT. Its protein product is CASSPDRANTEAFF.

This clonotype has a handful of counts. The V call is TRBV28, the J call TRBJ1-1, with 8 nucleotides matching TRBD1. With V trimmed by 5 bases and J by 4 bases, 12 bases remained unmatched. Germline CDR1 reads MDHEN; CDR2 reads SYDVKM. The CDR3 runs to 16 residues. In DNA, the CDR3 is TGTGCCAGCAGTAACCCAGGGGGCGCCTCGGGCACTGAAGCTTTCTTT. Protein sequence: CASSNPGGASGTEAFF.

V usage is TRBV7-2 and J usage is TRBJ1-4; tentatively, D is TRBD1 (6 bases). The ends were cut back, 2 bases at V and 7 bases at J, with 23 bases in the middle. Germline CDR1 is SGHTA and CDR2 is FQGNSA. The CDR3 loop spans 18 amino acids. CDR3 nucleotide sequence: TGTGCCAGCAGCTTATTCATTCCGGGCCCGATGGACAGTGAAAAACTGTTTTTT. Residues: CASSLFIPGPMDSEKLFF.

This clonotype occurred a few times. This chain connects TRBV12-3 or TRBV12-4 to TRBJ1-1; D not resolved. V was cut by 3 bases and J by 1 base, with 9 bases left in between. The length of the CDR3 is 14 residues. DNA of the CDR3: TGTGCCAGCAGTTTCCGGGGAGGGAACACTGAAGCTTTCTTT. Its translation is CASSFRGGNTEAFF.

Worth noting for this clonotype: At one boundary the junction diverges from the germline segment, which might be a read error. The rearrangement joins TRBV7-9 to TRBJ1-1; D remains ambiguous. Germline CDR1 reads SEHNR; CDR2 reads FQNEAQ (reference sequence). There are 12 residues in the CDR3. This chain's CDR3 is CASTLMNTEAFF. The CDR3 DNA sequence: TGTGCCAGCACCTTAATGAACACTGAAGCTTTCTTT.

Here the CDR3 reads CASSFSQGASGNTIYF. The CDR3 bases are TGTGCCAGCAGTTTCTCCCAGGGGGCATCTGGAAACACCATATATTTT. The chain combines TRBV28 with TRBJ1-3, with 8 nucleotides matching TRBD1. Germline V gene sequence: CDR1 MDHEN, CDR2 SYDVKM. The junction had 5 bases not matched to a gene; V was cut back by 3 bases and J by 1 base. The CDR3 extends over 16 amino acids.

V is TRBV10-3 and J is TRBJ2-3, with 10 bases fitting TRBD1. The junction had 4 bases not matched to a gene; V was cut back by 6 bases and J by 1 base. This CDR3 is 15 amino acids long. Germline V gives CDR1 ENHRY, CDR2 SYGVKD. This CDR3 is CAIRWTGGGTDTQYF. CDR3 DNA: TGTGCCATCAGATGGACAGGGGGTGGCACAGATACGCAGTATTTT.

This clonotype was seen a few times. The rearrangement joins TRBV4-3 to TRBJ2-2, with 9 bases aligning to TRBD2. CDR1 is LGHNA, CDR2 YSLEER, per germline. The CDR3 runs 17 residues. The J segment lost 6 bases and the V segment lost 4 bases, leaving 12 bases of the junction unmatched. The CDR3 nucleotides are TGCGCCAGCAGCCCTCGACCGAGCGGGGGGTCGGCCGGGGAGCTGTTTTTT. It yields the protein CASSPRPSGGSAGELFF.

CDR3 amino acids: CSVGGADSSYEQYF. CDR3 DNA sequence: TGCAGCGTTGGGGGGGCTGACAGTTCCTACGAGCAGTACTTC. This chain uses TRBV29-1 with TRBJ2-7; D is tentatively TRBD1 or TRBD2 (6 bases each). The CDR3 length is 14 residues. The V end lost 4 bases, the J end lost 1 base, and 14 bases lay between the germline ends. CDR1 and CDR2 from the germline V gene are SQVTM and ANQGSEA.

The gene calls are TRBV7-2 and TRBJ2-7; D is possibly TRBD2 (5 bases). Germline V CDR1 and CDR2: SGHTA, FQGNSA. This CDR3 has 14 residues. The V end was cut by 2 bases, the J end by 5 bases, with 13 bases between. CDR3 bases: TGTGCCAGCAGCTTAACGGGGATCACACACGAGCAGTACTTC. Its translation is CASSLTGITHEQYF.

This clonotype occurred once. V usage is TRBV20-1 and J usage is TRBJ2-3; D is unclear. Germline V gene lookup returns CDR1 DFQATT and CDR2 SNEGSKA (reference sequence). Trimming removed 3 bases at V and 2 bases at J, with 6 bases between. This CDR3 region has 12 residues. The CDR3 loop reads CSARGTTDTQYF. CDR3 nucleotide sequence: TGCAGTGCTAGGGGTACCACAGATACGCAGTATTTT.

This clonotype has only a few counts. The chain joins TRBV28 to TRBJ1-2; 7 nucleotides match TRBD1. The CDR3 loop spans 13 amino acids. Germline CDR1 MDHEN, CDR2 SYDVKM. J lost 8 bases, V lost 4 bases, and 7 bases had no gene match. Here the CDR3 reads CASSSYRGRGYTF. The DNA for the CDR3 is TGTGCCAGCAGTTCTTACAGGGGAAGGGGCTACACCTTC.

V usage is TRBV7-2 and J usage is TRBJ2-1; no reliable D call. This CDR3 has 11 residues. CDR1 is SGHTA, CDR2 FQGNSA, per germline. Trimming cost V 2 bases and J 10 bases, with 6 bases left between them. CDR3 protein: CASSLMGEQFF. The DNA of the CDR3 is TGTGCCAGCAGCTTAATGGGGGAGCAGTTCTTC.

The sample holds a few counts of this clonotype. V is TRBV6-2 or TRBV6-3 and J is TRBJ1-6; maybe TRBD1 (6 bases). The CDR3 is made up of 14 amino acids. Germline V gene lookup returns CDR1 MNHEY and CDR2 SVGEGT. The V end was cut by 6 bases, the J end by 9 bases, with 15 bases between. Here the CDR3 DNA reads TGTGCCAGCAGCCAGCAGGGGCGGCGTTCACCCCTCCACTTT. This translates into CASSQQGRRSPLHF.

The J gene is TRBJ1-1, the V gene TRBV7-2; D not resolved. Germline loops: CDR1 SGHTA, CDR2 FQGNSA. Between the trimmed V and J ends, which lost 2 bases and 8 bases, there was a span of 12 bases. This CDR3 comprises 13 residues. The CDR3 bases are TGTGCCAGCAGCTTACAGACCTTCCGCGAAGCTTTCTTT. Protein product: CASSLQTFREAFF.